Listed here are 7 T cell receptor beta chains from one sample, sequenced in a study of T cells in women clearing cervical HPV infection. The data were produced by immunoSEQ multiplex PCR, yet TCRdb's version contains in-frame clones alone and is incomplete. Across around 44,000 clones, the top ten clones capture 6.5% to 8.5% of the sample. The specimen sequenced was blood buffy coat. These TCRs come from a woman between 18 and 70 years old with a cervical HPV16 infection that either progressed to CIN3+ or cleared (not recorded which).

Of note for this clone: With the read ending 3 residues before the CDR3 end, the germline J gene is used to fill in that end. The genes are TRBV18 and TRBJ2-1, with D perhaps TRBD1 (5 bases). The CDR3 contains 14 residues. V lost 0 bases to trimming and J lost 4 bases, with 7 bases between them. Germline loops: CDR1 KGHSH, CDR2 LQKENI. The CDR3 spells CASSPPSGYNEQFF. The sequenced part of the CDR3 DNA is TGTGCCAGCTCACCACCATCAGGGTACAATGAG.

Of note for this clone: The read ends 3 residues before the CDR3 terminus; that terminus is restored from the germline J gene. The V gene is TRBV28, the J gene TRBJ1-3, with 7 positions matching TRBD1. V shed 2 bases and J 4 bases; nucleotides not matched to a gene: 8. Germline CDR1 reads MDHEN; CDR2 reads SYDVKM. The CDR3 has 16 residues. This CDR3 reads CASSLPGTAYGNTIYF. The sequenced part of the CDR3 DNA is TGTGCCAGCAGTTTACCTGGGACAGCCTACGGAAACACC.

A note on this clone: The observed sequence ends 3 residues before the CDR3 terminus, with the missing tail filled in from the germline J gene. The V and J genes are TRBV20-1 and TRBJ2-6, with 8 bases that match TRBD1. The V gene end was trimmed by 3 bases and the J gene end by 2 bases; junction bases not matched to a gene: 3. Germline CDR1 reads DFQATT; CDR2 reads SNEGSKA (reference sequence). This CDR3 has 15 amino acids. The CDR3 DNA, read in part, is TGCAGTGCTAGCCCAGGGGGCGCTGGGGCCAACGTC. This translates into CSASPGGAGANV. The full CDR3 sequence reads CSASPGGAGANVLTF.

Points on this clone: The CDR3 end is not reached by the read, which stops 3 residues before it; the germline J gene fills it in. V and J are TRBV2 and TRBJ2-7; D possibly corresponds to TRBD2 (6 bases). Germline V lookup: CDR1 SNHLY, CDR2 FYNNEI. V shed 6 bases and J shed 2 bases, with 17 bases lying between them. CDR3 size: 15 residues. The sequenced part of the CDR3 DNA is TGTGCCAGCAGGGCCGGGGTAGCGGTGACCTACGAG. This codes for CASRAGVAVTYE. The full CDR3 reads CASRAGVAVTYEQYF.

As to this clone: Sequencing ends 3 residues short of the CDR3 end; the germline J gene provides the rest. This chain connects TRBV2 to TRBJ2-3, with 9 bases that match TRBD2. J was trimmed by 6 bases and V by 2 bases; bases with no gene match: 6. In germline, CDR1 is SNHLY, CDR2 FYNNEI. This CDR3 contains 15 residues. CDR3 DNA, as far as it was read: TGTGCCAGCAGTGAATCAGCGGGGGGTAGGGATACG. This sequence encodes CASSESAGGRDT. In full, the CDR3 reads CASSESAGGRDTQYF. Combining the CDR3 with reference TRBV2 and TRBJ2-3 gives the whole variable domain EPEVTQTPSHQVTQMGQEVILRCVPISNHLYFYWYRQILGQKVEFLVSFYNNEISEKSEIFDDQFSVERPDGSNFTLKIRSTKLEDSAMYFCASSESAGGRDTQYFGPGTRLTVL.

In the case of this clone: The read terminates 3 residues ahead of where the CDR3 ends, so the germline J gene completes it. J is TRBJ1-4 and V is TRBV19, with TRBD1 matching over 8 bases. Looked up from germline, CDR1 is LNHDA and CDR2 is SQIVND (reference sequence). V was pared by 2 bases and J by 0 bases, with 8 bases of the junction left unmatched. This CDR3 is 18 amino acids long. The DNA read from the CDR3 is TGTGCCAGTAGTATACCGGGGACAGGTGGGACAACTAATGAAAAA. This gives the protein CASSIPGTGGTTNEK. The entire CDR3 sequence reads CASSIPGTGGTTNEKLFF.

Points on this clone: The CDR3 is cut off 3 residues early in the read; its end comes from the germline J gene. This chain joins TRBV30 and TRBJ1-6, with D unresolved. Germline CDR1 reads GTSNPN; CDR2 reads SVGIG (reference sequence). The V and J ends lost 1 base and 9 bases respectively, with 7 bases between them. This CDR3 comprises 12 residues. The CDR3 spells CAWSGFSSPLHF. The DNA read from the CDR3 is TGTGCCTGGAGTGGTTTCAGTTCACCC.